The present T cell receptor beta chain was sequenced within a study of CD8 T cells in ankylosing spondylitis (dated by TCRdb to 2016 to 2017). Concerning the study at large: The study set out to find disease-linked TCR variants by profiling T cell receptor beta repertoires in ankylosing spondylitis patients and healthy donors. The full study cohort was made up of about 25 ankylosing spondylitis patients and 108 healthy donors. Samples of peripheral blood were taken, and for ankylosing spondylitis patients, synovial fluid was collected as well. Study-level results and caveats: The disease-linked clones were reported to be significantly enriched in matched synovial fluid samples from ankylosing spondylitis patients. Some motif variants had previously been reported in the synovial fluid and blood of reactive arthritis patients, which suggests shared mechanisms of disease initiation. Blood from ankylosing spondylitis patients appeared to be characterized by a TCR beta motif made up of fewer than ten highly homologous amino acid variants. The disease-linked clones showed a CD8+ phenotype and occurred at relatively low frequencies in peripheral blood.

Spanning cysteine to phenylalanine, the CDR3 consists of 14 amino acids. The only DNA kept is the CDR3, 42 bases in frame from the first base. Unmatched junction bases come to 9, with V trimmed by 7 bases and J by 5 bases. The germline V gene supplies CDR1 SGHTA and CDR2 FQGNSA. This clonotype was picked up a small number of times. What antigen it recognizes has not been identified. No per-base quality is available; no much larger clone lies one base away. The sequencer listed for this sample is Illumina HiSeq 2500. TCR beta libraries were prepared by quantitative 5'-RACE with molecular barcodes. The source study handled its data this way. A new computational method, built on a probabilistic model of VDJ rearrangement, was used to identify disease-linked TCR variants. TCRdb reanalyzed the raw reads on its own, using fastp at Q25 for trimming and MiXCR for clone calling, and kept in-frame beta chains. Rows with a matching CDR3 protein are joined into one entry that keeps the most common DNA and genes. TCRdb, not the original authors, processed these V and J calls. The sample table holds approximately 46,000 distinct CDR3 sequences, of which approximately 10% were seen once. The ten largest account for 1.4% of the sample.

Sequenced: blood, either unsorted or a sorted T cell fraction (not recorded which). The rearranged segments are TRBV7-2 and TRBJ2-5, with TRBD2 identical over 8 junction bases. This TCR derives from a male donor with ankylosing spondylitis or in good health (not recorded which). CDR3 protein: CASNNGGAVETQYF. The nucleotides read TGTGCCAGCAACAACGGGGGGGCGGTGGAGACCCAGTACTTC.